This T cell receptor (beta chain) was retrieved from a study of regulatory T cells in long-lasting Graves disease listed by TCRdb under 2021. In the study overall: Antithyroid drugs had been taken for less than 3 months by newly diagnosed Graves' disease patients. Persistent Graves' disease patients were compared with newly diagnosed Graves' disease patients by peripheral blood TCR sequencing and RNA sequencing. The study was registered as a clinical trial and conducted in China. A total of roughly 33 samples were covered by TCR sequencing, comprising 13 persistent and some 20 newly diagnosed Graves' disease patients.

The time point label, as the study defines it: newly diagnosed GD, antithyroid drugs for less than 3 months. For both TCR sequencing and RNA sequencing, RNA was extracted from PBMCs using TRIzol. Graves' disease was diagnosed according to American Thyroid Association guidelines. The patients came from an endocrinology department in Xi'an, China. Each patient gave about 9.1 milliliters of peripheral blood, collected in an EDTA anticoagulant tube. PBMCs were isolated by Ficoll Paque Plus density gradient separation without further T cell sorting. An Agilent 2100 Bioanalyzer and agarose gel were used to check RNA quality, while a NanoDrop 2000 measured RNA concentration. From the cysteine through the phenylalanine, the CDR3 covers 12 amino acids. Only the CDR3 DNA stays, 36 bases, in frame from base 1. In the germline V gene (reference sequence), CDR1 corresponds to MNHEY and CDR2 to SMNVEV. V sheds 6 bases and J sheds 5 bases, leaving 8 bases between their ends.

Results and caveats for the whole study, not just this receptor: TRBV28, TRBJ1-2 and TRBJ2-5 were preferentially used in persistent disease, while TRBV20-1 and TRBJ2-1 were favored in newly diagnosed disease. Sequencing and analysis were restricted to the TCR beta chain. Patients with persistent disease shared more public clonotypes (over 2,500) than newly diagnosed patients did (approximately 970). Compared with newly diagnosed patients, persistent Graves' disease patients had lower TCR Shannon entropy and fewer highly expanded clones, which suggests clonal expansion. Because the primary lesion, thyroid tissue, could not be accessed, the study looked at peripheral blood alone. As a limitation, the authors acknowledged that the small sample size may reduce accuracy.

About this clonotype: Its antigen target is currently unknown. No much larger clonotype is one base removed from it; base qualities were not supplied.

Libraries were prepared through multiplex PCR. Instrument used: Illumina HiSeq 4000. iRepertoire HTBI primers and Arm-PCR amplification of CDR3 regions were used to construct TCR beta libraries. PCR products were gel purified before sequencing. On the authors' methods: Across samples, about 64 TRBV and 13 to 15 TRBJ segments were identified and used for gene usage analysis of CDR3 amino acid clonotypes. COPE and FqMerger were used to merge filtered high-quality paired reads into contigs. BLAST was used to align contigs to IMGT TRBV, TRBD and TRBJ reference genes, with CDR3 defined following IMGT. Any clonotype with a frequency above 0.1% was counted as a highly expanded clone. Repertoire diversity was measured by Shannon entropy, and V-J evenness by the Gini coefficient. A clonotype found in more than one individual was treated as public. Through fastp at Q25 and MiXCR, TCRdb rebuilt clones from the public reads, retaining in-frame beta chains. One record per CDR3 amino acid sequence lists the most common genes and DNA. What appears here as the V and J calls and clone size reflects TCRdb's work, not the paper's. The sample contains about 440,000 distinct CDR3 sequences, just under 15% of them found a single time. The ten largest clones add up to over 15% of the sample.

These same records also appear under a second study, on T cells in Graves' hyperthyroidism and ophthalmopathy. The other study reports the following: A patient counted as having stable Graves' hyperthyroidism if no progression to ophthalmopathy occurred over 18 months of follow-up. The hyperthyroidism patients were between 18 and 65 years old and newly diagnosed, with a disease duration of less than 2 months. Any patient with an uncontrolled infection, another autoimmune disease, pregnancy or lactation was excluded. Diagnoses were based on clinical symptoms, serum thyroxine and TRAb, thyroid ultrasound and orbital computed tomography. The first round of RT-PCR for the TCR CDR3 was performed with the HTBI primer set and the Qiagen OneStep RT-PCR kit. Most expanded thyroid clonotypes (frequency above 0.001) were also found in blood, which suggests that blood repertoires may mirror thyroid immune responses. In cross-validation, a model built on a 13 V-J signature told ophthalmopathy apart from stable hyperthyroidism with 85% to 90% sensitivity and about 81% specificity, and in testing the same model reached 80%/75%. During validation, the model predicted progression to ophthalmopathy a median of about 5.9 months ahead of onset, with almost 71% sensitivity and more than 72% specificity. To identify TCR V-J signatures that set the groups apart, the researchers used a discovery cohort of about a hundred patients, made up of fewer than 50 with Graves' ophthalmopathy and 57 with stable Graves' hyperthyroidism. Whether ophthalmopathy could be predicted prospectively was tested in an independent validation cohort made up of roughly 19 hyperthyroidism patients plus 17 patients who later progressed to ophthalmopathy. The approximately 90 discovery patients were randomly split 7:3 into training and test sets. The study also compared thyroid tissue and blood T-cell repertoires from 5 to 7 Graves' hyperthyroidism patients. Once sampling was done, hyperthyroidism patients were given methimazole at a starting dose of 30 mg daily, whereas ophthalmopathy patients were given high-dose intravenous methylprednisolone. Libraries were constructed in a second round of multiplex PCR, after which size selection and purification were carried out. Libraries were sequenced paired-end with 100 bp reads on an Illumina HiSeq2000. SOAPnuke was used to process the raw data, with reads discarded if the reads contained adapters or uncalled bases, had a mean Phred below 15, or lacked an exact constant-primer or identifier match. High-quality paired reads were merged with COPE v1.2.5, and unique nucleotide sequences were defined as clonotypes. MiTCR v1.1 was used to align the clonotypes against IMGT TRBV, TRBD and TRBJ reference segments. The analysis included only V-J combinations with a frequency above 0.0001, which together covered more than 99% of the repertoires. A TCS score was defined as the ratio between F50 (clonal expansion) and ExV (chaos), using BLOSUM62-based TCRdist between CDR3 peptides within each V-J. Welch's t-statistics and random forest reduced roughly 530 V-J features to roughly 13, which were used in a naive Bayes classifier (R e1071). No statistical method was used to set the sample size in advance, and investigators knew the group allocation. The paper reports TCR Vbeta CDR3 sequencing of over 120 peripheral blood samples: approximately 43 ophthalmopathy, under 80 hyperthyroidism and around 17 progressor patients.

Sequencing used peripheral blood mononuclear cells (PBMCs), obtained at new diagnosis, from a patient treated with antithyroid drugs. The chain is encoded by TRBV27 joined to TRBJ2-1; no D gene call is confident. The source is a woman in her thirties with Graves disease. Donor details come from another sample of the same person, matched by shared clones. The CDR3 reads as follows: CASSYTNNEQFF. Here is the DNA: TGTGCCAGCAGCTATACCAACAATGAGCAGTTCTTC.